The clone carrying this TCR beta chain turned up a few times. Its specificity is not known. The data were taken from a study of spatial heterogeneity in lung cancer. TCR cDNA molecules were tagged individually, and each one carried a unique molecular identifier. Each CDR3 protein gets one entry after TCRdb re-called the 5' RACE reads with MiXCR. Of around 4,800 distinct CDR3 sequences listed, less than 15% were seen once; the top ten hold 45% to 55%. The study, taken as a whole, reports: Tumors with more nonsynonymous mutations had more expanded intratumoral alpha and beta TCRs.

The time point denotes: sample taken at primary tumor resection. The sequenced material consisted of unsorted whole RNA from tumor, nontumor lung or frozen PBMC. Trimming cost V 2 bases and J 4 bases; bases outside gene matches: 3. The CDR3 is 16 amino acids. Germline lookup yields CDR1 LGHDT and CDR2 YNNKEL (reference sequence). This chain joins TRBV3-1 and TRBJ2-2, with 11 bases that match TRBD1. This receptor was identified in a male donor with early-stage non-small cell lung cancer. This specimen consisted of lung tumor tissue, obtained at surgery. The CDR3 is CASSQWDRGATGELFF. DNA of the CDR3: TGTGCCAGCAGCCAATGGGACAGGGGGGCCACCGGGGAGCTGTTTTTT. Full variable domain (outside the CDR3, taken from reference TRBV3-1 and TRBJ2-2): DTAVSQTPKYLVTQMGNDKSIKCEQNLGHDTMYWYKQDSKKFLKIMFSYNNKELIINETVPNRFSPKSPDKAHLNLHINSLELGDSAVYFCASSQWDRGATGELFFGEGSRLTVL.